The clone carrying this TCR beta chain showed up just a few times. The source of the sample is a study of T-cell reconstitution after alpha-beta-depleted transplantation in children. Preparation of the TCRbeta library involved a method that used unique molecular identifiers. TCRdb passed the PCR reads through MiXCR, listing each CDR3 protein once. The sample includes about 480,000 distinct CDR3 sequences, around 12% of them seen just once. Germline CDR1 MNHEY, CDR2 SMNVEV (reference sequence). The CDR3 spans 16 residues. Unmatched junction bases numbered 10, after V lost 5 bases and J lost 0 bases. The sample was PBMCs from the stem cell graft donor, taken from the stem cell graft. The source of this sequence is a human donor who donated a stem cell graft to a child with combined immunodeficiency. The V call is TRBV27, the J call TRBJ2-7, with TRBD2 matching 7 bases. CDR3 nucleotides: TGTGCCAGCAGTCCCTCCCCTAGCGGAAGCTCCTACGAGCAGTACTTC. Protein product: CASSPSPSGSSYEQYF.